Listed below are T cell receptor beta chains from one sample, sequenced in a study of T cells in Graves' hyperthyroidism and ophthalmopathy. Each CDR3 protein is one row after TCRdb ran MiXCR on the multiplex PCR reads. Counted here are around 600,000 distinct CDR3 sequences, roughly 15% occurring once; the ten biggest clones make up roughly an eighth. The sequencing input was blood. The receptors here all came from a woman in her 50s with Graves' ophthalmopathy. Both conserved end residues are part of each CDR3. A D gene is named only where the DNA matches it firmly. Clone size appears in some rows only: once, few, many, or a class for an expanded clone.

.,TRBV28,.,TRBJ1-3,CASSSVRGRISGNTIYF,TGTGCCAGCAGTTCGGTCAGGGGCCGGATCTCTGGAAACACCATATATTTT
few,TRBV5-1,TRBD2,TRBJ2-3,CASSSGLGASTDTQYF,TGCGCCAGCAGCTCGGGACTAGGGGCTAGCACAGATACGCAGTATTTT
few,TRBV9,TRBD2,TRBJ2-1,CASSVAWGGRAIEQFF,TGTGCCAGCAGCGTAGCTTGGGGCGGGAGGGCCATTGAGCAGTTCTTC
.,TRBV28,.,TRBJ1-1,CASTPPRGNTEAFF,TGTGCCAGCACCCCCCCGAGGGGGAACACTGAAGCTTTCTTT
many,TRBV30,.,TRBJ1-2,CAWSSQPGGYTF,TGTGCCTGGAGCTCACAGCCTGGTGGCTACACCTTC
.,TRBV7-9,.,TRBJ2-1,CASSLDVGRNNEQFF,TGTGCCAGCAGCTTAGATGTAGGGAGAAACAATGAGCAGTTCTTC
.,TRBV14,TRBD2,TRBJ2-1,CASSQVAMSGITPGNEQFF,TGTGCCAGCAGCCAAGTTGCAATGAGCGGGATAACTCCAGGCAATGAGCAGTTCTTC
many,TRBV28,TRBD1,TRBJ1-5,CASRDGTGGVQPQHF,TGTGCCAGCAGAGACGGGACAGGGGGTGTTCAGCCCCAGCATTTT
few,TRBV27,TRBD1,TRBJ2-5,CAIGAGGETQYF,TGTGCCATCGGGGCAGGGGGAGAGACCCAGTACTTC
.,TRBV7-9,.,TRBJ2-2,CASSPDTADRHTGELFF,TGTGCCAGCAGCCCAGACACGGCAGATCGGCACACCGGGGAGCTGTTTTTT
many,TRBV29-1,.,TRBJ1-4,CSVVFRGNEKLFF,TGCAGCGTTGTTTTCAGGGGTAATGAAAAACTGTTTTTT
.,TRBV7-9,.,TRBJ2-7,CASSAGGSYGQYF,TGTGCCAGCAGTGCAGGGGGGTCATACGGGCAGTACTTC
once,TRBV20-1,.,TRBJ1-4,CSVRTTHEKLFF,TGCAGTGTACGGACAACGCATGAAAAACTGTTTTTT
few,TRBV6-6,.,TRBJ2-7,CASSYRQGLSYEQYF,TGTGCCAGCAGTTATCGACAGGGACTCTCCTACGAGCAGTACTTC
many,TRBV6-1,TRBD1,TRBJ1-1,CASSGPGQGKEGIRGTEAFF,TGTGCCAGCAGTGGACCGGGACAGGGGAAGGAAGGAATAAGAGGCACTGAAGCTTTCTTT
few,TRBV20-1,TRBD2,TRBJ2-1,CSASSGSLGNEQFF,TGCAGTGCCTCCAGCGGGAGCTTGGGCAATGAGCAGTTCTTC
many,TRBV12-3/TRBV12-4,.,TRBJ1-2,CASRPPGLVYGYTF,TGTGCCAGCAGACCCCCCGGATTGGTCTATGGCTACACCTTC
few,TRBV7-9,TRBD2,TRBJ2-1,CASSAPPGLAEPNEQFF,TGTGCCAGCAGCGCGCCTCCGGGACTAGCGGAGCCCAATGAGCAGTTCTTC
many,TRBV7-2,.,TRBJ2-5,CASSGGGETQYF,TGTGCCAGCAGCGGAGGGGGAGAGACCCAGTACTTC
few,TRBV5-1,TRBD1,TRBJ1-5,CASSLGTGTWQPQHF,TGCGCCAGCAGCTTGGGGACAGGGACTTGGCAGCCCCAGCATTTT
many,TRBV6-5,.,TRBJ2-1,CASSYFGRVGNEQFF,TGTGCCAGCAGTTACTTCGGCAGGGTTGGTAATGAGCAGTTCTTC
.,TRBV4-3,TRBD1,TRBJ2-7,CASSQSGTGKFGEQYF,TGCGCCAGCAGCCAATCCGGGACAGGGAAGTTTGGCGAGCAGTACTTC
many,TRBV7-2,.,TRBJ1-1,CASSLSSASTEAFF,TGTGCCAGCAGCTTATCGAGTGCGAGCACTGAAGCTTTCTTT
many,TRBV27,.,TRBJ2-7,CASSYRGVAGDGEQYF,TGTGCCAGCAGTTACAGGGGGGTAGCGGGAGATGGGGAGCAGTACTTC
.,TRBV19,.,TRBJ2-7,CASSIARQGNYEQYF,TGTGCCAGTAGTATAGCACGGCAGGGAAATTACGAGCAGTACTTC
few,TRBV15,TRBD2,TRBJ2-7,CATKKGRGTTYEQYF,TGTGCCACTAAGAAAGGGCGTGGGACTACCTACGAGCAGTACTTC
many,TRBV28,.,TRBJ2-1,CASSLRVWVPSGNEQFF,TGTGCCAGCAGTTTAAGGGTCTGGGTCCCTTCAGGGAATGAGCAGTTCTTC
few,TRBV27,TRBD2,TRBJ2-7,CASSILLAGEQYF,TGTGCCAGCAGTATCCTCTTAGCGGGGGAGCAGTACTTC
.,TRBV27,.,TRBJ2-6,CASRDRGANVLTF,TGTGCCAGCAGGGATCGTGGGGCCAACGTCCTGACTTTC
many,TRBV5-1,.,TRBJ1-2,CASSLRTVEYGYTF,TGCGCCAGCAGCTTGCGGACAGTTGAGTATGGCTACACCTTC
many,TRBV5-1,TRBD2,TRBJ2-1,CASSLDRTSGSSYNEQFF,TGCGCCAGCAGCTTGGACCGGACTAGCGGGAGCTCCTACAATGAGCAGTTCTTC
many,TRBV3-2,.,TRBJ1-4,CASSQGTSTNEKLFF,TGTGCCAGCAGCCAGGGGACCTCAACTAATGAAAAACTGTTTTTT
few,TRBV4-3,.,TRBJ2-7,CASSQDHGVPYEQYF,TGCGCCAGCAGCCAAGATCACGGGGTTCCCTACGAGCAGTACTTC
many,TRBV7-9,TRBD2,TRBJ2-3,CASRTTTSGRDADTQYF,TGTGCCAGCAGAACTACGACTAGCGGGAGAGATGCAGATACGCAGTATTTT
few,TRBV30,TRBD1,TRBJ1-2,CAWTRILGQGVIINYGYTF,TGTGCCTGGACGAGAATATTAGGACAGGGGGTTATTATTAACTATGGCTACACCTTC
many,TRBV11-2,.,TRBJ1-2,CASSLGPGDGYTF,TGTGCCAGCAGCTTAGGACCAGGGGATGGCTACACCTTC
.,TRBV20-1,TRBD2,TRBJ2-7,CSAMTSGTPYEQYF,TGCAGTGCGATGACTAGCGGAACCCCCTACGAGCAGTACTTC
many,TRBV7-2,TRBD2,TRBJ2-7,CASTPSPGTSVTEEQYF,TGTGCCAGCACCCCCTCCCCCGGGACTAGCGTTACGGAAGAGCAGTACTTC
many,TRBV20-1,TRBD1,TRBJ1-2,CSARPSRGRTLLYGYTF,TGCAGTGCTAGACCTTCAAGGGGGCGAACGCTCCTGTATGGCTACACCTTC
many,TRBV2,TRBD1,TRBJ1-6,CASKEDRGRDSPLHF,TGTGCCAGCAAGGAGGACAGGGGGCGCGACTCACCCCTCCACTTT
many,TRBV12-3/TRBV12-4,.,TRBJ1-5,CASTQENQPQHF,TGTGCCAGCACCCAAGAGAATCAGCCCCAGCATTTT
few,TRBV29-1,.,TRBJ1-5,CSVRTGMSNQPQHF,TGCAGCGTCCGTACAGGGATGAGCAATCAGCCCCAGCATTTT
many,TRBV20-1,TRBD1,TRBJ1-5,CSARLLTGNNQPQHF,TGCAGTGCTAGGCTCCTGACAGGGAATAATCAGCCCCAGCATTTT
many,TRBV13,TRBD1,TRBJ2-1,CASSGPGQGISEQFF,TGTGCCAGCAGCGGCCCAGGACAGGGGATTAGTGAGCAGTTCTTC
many,TRBV12-3/TRBV12-4,TRBD2,TRBJ2-3,CASSTSETTDTQYF,TGTGCCAGCAGTACTAGCGAAACCACAGATACGCAGTATTTT
.,TRBV30,.,TRBJ1-1,CAWSGDGAEAFF,TGTGCCTGGAGTGGGGACGGGGCTGAAGCTTTCTTT
.,TRBV20-1,.,TRBJ1-5,CSARVEVGIGNQPQHF,TGCAGTGCTAGAGTAGAGGTAGGGATCGGCAATCAGCCCCAGCATTTT